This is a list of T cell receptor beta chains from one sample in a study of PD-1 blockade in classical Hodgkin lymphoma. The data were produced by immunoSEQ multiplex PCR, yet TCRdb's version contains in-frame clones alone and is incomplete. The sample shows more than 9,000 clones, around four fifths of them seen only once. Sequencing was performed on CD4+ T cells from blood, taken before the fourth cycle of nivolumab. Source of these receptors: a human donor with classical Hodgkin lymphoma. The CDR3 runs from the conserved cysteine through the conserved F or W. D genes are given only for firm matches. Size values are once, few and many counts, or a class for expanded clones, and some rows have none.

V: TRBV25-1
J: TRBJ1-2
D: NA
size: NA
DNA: TGTGCCAGCAGTACTCCGGGATACTATGGCTACACCTTC
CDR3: CASSTPGYYGYTF

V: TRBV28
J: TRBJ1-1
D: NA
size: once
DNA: TGTGCCAGCAGCCAAGGGCGAAGCACTGAAGCTTTCTTT
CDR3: CASSQGRSTEAFF

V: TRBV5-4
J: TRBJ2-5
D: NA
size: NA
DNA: TGTGCCAGCAGCTTTCGAACTAGTCAAGAGACCCAGTACTTC
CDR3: CASSFRTSQETQYF

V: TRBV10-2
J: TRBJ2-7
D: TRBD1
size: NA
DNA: TGCGCCAGCCAGGGACAGAGCTACGAGCAGTACTTC
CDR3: CASQGQSYEQYF

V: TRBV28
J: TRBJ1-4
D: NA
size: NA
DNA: TGTGCCAGCTTATTGAGGGGTTTTAATGAAAAACTGTTTTTT
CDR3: CASLLRGFNEKLFF

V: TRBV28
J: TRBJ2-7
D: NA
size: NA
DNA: TGTGCCAGCAGTTTGTGGAGGGTAGACTACGAGCAGTACTTC
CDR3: CASSLWRVDYEQYF

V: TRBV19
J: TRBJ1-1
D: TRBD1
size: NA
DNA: TGTGCCAGTAGTTCTTCAGGGGGGTCAACGGTTGAAGCTTTCTTT
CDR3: CASSSSGGSTVEAFF

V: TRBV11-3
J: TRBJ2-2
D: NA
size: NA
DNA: TGTGCCAGCAGCTCCCGGACCGGGGAGCTGTTTTTT
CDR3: CASSSRTGELFF

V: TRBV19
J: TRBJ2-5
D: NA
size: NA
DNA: TGTGCCAGTAGCGGATTAAACAGCTTACAAGAGACCCAGTACTTC
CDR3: CASSGLNSLQETQYF

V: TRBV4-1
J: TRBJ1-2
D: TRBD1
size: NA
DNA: TGCGCCAGCAGCCGTTGGACAGGTCACGACACTAGGGACTATGGCTACACCTTC
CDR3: CASSRWTGHDTRDYGYTF

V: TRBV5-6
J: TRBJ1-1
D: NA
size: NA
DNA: TGTGCCAGCAGCTTGGGGTATAGTATAGGATTCTTGAACACTGAAGCTTTCTTT
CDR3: CASSLGYSIGFLNTEAFF

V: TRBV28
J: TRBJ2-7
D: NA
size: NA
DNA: TGTGCCAGCAGTTTAAGGGCGGGATCCTACGAGCAGTACTTC
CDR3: CASSLRAGSYEQYF

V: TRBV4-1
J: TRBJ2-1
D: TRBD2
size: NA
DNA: TGCGCCAGCAGCTTATTGCTAGCGGGGGGCCCCTACAATGAGCAGTTCTTC
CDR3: CASSLLLAGGPYNEQFF

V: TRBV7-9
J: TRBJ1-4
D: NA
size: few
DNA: TGTGCCAGCACCAACCCCAATGAAAAACTGTTTTTT
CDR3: CASTNPNEKLFF

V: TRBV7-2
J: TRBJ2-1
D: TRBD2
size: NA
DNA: TGTGCCAGCAGCGAATGGACTAGAGTCAATGAGCAGTTCTTC
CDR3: CASSEWTRVNEQFF

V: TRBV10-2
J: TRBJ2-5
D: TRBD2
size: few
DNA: TGCGCCAGCAGTGAATCAGTCGGGAGGGGACAAGAGACCCAGTACTTC
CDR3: CASSESVGRGQETQYF

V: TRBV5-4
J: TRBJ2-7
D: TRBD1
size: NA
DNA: TGTGCCAGCAGCCCGACAGGGGTAGCCTACGAGCAGTACTTC
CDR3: CASSPTGVAYEQYF

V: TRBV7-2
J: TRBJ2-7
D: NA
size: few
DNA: TGTGCCAGCAGCTTACCAGCCTACGAGCAGTACTTC
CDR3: CASSLPAYEQYF

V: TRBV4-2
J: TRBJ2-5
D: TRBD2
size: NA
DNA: TGTGCCAGCAGCCATATGCGGGGGATAGGGGAGACCCAGTACTTC
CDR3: CASSHMRGIGETQYF

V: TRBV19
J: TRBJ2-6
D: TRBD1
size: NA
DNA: TGTGCCAGTAGTACGGGACAGGGTGTTTTCGGGGCCAACGTCCTGACTTTC
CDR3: CASSTGQGVFGANVLTF

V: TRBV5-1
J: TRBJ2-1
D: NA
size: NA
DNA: TGCGCCAGCAGCTTGAATTACAATGAGCAGTTCTTC
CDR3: CASSLNYNEQFF

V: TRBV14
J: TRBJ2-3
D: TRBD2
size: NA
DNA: TGTGCCAGCAGCCAAGATAGCGGGGCCACTGATACGCAGTATTTT
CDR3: CASSQDSGATDTQYF

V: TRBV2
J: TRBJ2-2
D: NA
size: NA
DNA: TGTGCCAGCAAGGTGGGAGACACCGGGGAGCTGTTTTTT
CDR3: CASKVGDTGELFF

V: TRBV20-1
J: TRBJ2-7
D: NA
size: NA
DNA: TGCAGTGCTTCCCTTACCCCTGGGCAGTACTTC
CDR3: CSASLTPGQYF

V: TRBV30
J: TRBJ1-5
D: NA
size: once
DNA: TGTGCCTGGAGTACGGGAACGATCAATCAGCCCCAGCATTTT
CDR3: CAWSTGTINQPQHF

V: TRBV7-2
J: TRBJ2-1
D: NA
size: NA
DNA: TGTGCCAGCAGCTTCCAATTGGACTCTTACAATGAGCAGTTCTTC
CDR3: CASSFQLDSYNEQFF

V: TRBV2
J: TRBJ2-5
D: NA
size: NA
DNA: TGTGCCAGCAGAGACCAAGAGACCCAGTACTTC
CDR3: CASRDQETQYF

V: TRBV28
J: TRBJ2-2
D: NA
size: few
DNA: TGTGCCAGCAGATTCCGAGGGGAGCTGTTTTTT
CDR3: CASRFRGELFF

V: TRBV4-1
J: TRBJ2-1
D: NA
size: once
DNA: TGCGCCAGCAGCGGGCTAGGGGTTTACAATGAGCAGTTCTTC
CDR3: CASSGLGVYNEQFF

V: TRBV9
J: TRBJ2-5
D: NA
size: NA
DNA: TGTGCCAGCAGCCCAGACCTGTCCCCCTGGCAGACCCAGTACTTC
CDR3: CASSPDLSPWQTQYF

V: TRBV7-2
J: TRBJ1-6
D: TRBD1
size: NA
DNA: TGTGCCAGCAGTCAACAGGGGCCCCGCTATAATTCACCCCTCCACTTT
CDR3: CASSQQGPRYNSPLHF

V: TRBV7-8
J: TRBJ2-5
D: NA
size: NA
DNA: TGTGCCAGCAGCCAACTTCGCCAGACGGAGACCCAGTACTTC
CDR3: CASSQLRQTETQYF

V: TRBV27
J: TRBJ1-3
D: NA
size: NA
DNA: TGTGCCAGCAGTTTACGCCGCATTTACTCTGGAAACACCATATATTTT
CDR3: CASSLRRIYSGNTIYF

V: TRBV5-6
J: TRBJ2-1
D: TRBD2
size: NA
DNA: TGTGCCAGCAGCTTGGTCTACGGGACTAGGGCTCGAAATGAGCAGTTCTTC
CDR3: CASSLVYGTRARNEQFF

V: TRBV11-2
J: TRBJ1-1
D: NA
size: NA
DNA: TGTGCCAGCAGCTCAGGACAGCTCTACACTGAAGCTTTCTTT
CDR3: CASSSGQLYTEAFF

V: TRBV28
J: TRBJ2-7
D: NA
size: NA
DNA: TGTGCCAGCACCCGTGATATGTACGAGCAGTACTTC
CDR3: CASTRDMYEQYF

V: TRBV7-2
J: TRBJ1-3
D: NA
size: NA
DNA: TGTGCCAGCAGCCCGGACCGGCGAAACACCATATATTTT
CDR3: CASSPDRRNTIYF

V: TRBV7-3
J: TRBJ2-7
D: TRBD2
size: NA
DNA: TGTGCCAGCAGCCCGACCCCTCTAGCGGGCGTAGGTGAGCAGTACTTC
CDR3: CASSPTPLAGVGEQYF

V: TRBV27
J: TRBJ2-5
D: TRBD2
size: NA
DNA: TGTGCCAGCAGTTTATTTAGCGGGAGCGGGAAGACCCAGTACTTC
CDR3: CASSLFSGSGKTQYF

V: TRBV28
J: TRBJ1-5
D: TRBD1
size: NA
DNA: TGTGCCAGCAGAACCTTCCGGGACAGTAGCAATCAGCCCCAGCATTTT
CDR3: CASRTFRDSSNQPQHF

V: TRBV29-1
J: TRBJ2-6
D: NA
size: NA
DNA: TGCAGCGTTGTGTTCTCTGGGGCCAACGTCCTGACTTTC
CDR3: CSVVFSGANVLTF

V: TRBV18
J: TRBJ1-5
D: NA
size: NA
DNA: TGTGCCAGCTCACCAAGTTCGAATAGCAATCAGCCCCAGCATTTT
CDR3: CASSPSSNSNQPQHF

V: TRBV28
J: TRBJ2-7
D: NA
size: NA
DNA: TGTGCCAGCAAATCGGGGCAGGGCGGCGAGCAGTACTTC
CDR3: CASKSGQGGEQYF

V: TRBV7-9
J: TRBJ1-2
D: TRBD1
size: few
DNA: TGTGCCAGCAGGCCTACAGGGGCCCCTAGAAACTATGGCTACACCTTC
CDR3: CASRPTGAPRNYGYTF

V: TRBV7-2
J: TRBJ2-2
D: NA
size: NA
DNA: TGTGCCAGCAGCTTAGTCGGGAAGGCGACCGGGGAGCTGTTTTTT
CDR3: CASSLVGKATGELFF

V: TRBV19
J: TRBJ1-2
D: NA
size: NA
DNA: TGTGCCAGTACCGGACGGGGGGATTTCTATGGCTACACCTTC
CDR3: CASTGRGDFYGYTF

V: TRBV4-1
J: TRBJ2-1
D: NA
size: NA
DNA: TGCGCCAGCAGCCAAGGTGAATCGACCTTCTACAATGAGCAGTTCTTC
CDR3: CASSQGESTFYNEQFF

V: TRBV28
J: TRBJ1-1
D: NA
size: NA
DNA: TGTGCCAGCACTTTCCTGGGCAGGGGAGGGACTGAAGCTTTCTTT
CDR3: CASTFLGRGGTEAFF

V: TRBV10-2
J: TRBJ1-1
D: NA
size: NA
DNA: TGCGCCAGCAGTGTTTCAGGACCCGGCACTGAAGCTTTCTTT
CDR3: CASSVSGPGTEAFF

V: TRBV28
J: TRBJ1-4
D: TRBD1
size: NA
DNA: TGTGCCAGCAGTATTCCGACAGGGGGCGGGGAAAAACTGTTTTTT
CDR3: CASSIPTGGGEKLFF

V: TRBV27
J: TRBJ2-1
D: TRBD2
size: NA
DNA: TGTGCCAGCAGGAGACTAGCGGGAGATGAGCAGTTCTTC
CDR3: CASRRLAGDEQFF

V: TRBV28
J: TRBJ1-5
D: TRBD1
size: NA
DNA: TGTGCCAGCAGTACGGAACAGGGGGCTAATCAGCCCCAGCATTTT
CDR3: CASSTEQGANQPQHF

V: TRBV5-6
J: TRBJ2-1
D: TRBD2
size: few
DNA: TGTGCCAGCAGCGCCGGGACTAGCGGGAGTAGAAACAATGAGCAGTTCTTC
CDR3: CASSAGTSGSRNNEQFF

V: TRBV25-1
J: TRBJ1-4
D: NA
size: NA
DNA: TGTGCCAGCAGTGACCCTGGGCGGGGCGCGACTAATGAAAAACTGTTTTTT
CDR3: CASSDPGRGATNEKLFF

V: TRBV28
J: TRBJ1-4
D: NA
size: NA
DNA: TGTGCCAGCAGTTTACAGGGGAAGGCTAATGAAAAACTGTTTTTT
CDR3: CASSLQGKANEKLFF